This record looks at one T cell receptor (beta chain) sequence and its context. Its antigen is undetermined. These data come from a study of shared clonotypes between healthy human individuals. Findings and limits, study-wide: The represented genetic and exposure-history diversity was limited by the small number of donors.

The study separated CD4+ cells into CD45RA+ naive and CD45RA-negative memory subsets. The material for each subset, its genomic DNA, was split evenly across several immunoSEQ plates. Using immunoSEQ multiplex PCR, the repertoire was profiled, and TCRdb retains in-frame clones only, with some absent. Of 2 million to 2.5 million clones in the sample, approximately 93% were seen once. The receptor was derived from a young man in good health. Some clones in this sample may be carry-over from other donors' samples. Material for sequencing was naive CD4+ T cells from PBMCs. Subset: CD45RA+ positively selected.

For the CDR3, the DNA is TGCAGCGTTGTCGTGCTGCTCAATGAGCAGTTCTTC. This gives the protein CSVVVLLNEQFF. This chain uses TRBV29-1 with TRBJ2-1; D unresolved. Germline V gene sequence: CDR1 SQVTM, CDR2 ANQGSEA. Trimming removed 4 bases from V and 6 bases from J, with 10 bases in between. This CDR3 spans 12 amino acids.